The TCR beta chain described here comes from a study of CDR3 diversity in severe acne. TCRdb called the PCR reads again in MiXCR, with one record for every CDR3 protein. Of 90,000 or so distinct CDR3 sequences detected, 45% to 55% appear once; the ten largest clones hold around a tenth. CDR3 size: 13 residues. V was pared by 5 bases and J by 3 bases, with 7 bases between. The germline V gene encodes CDR1 KGHDR and CDR2 SFDVKD. This sequence originates from a male donor in good health, serving as a control. The material sequenced was blood. The rearrangement uses TRBV24-1 and TRBJ1-3, with D unresolved. CDR3 coding DNA: TGTGCCACCAGTGCAGCGTTTGGAAACACCATATATTTT. Translated: CATSAAFGNTIYF.